At least ten counts were recorded for the clone carrying this T cell receptor beta chain. Its antigen remains unknown. This sample is part of a study of T cells after yellow fever vaccination. Study results and limitations: FACS-sorted repertoires could contain abundant clonotypes contaminating from the bulk population. Most clones from primary vaccination resurfaced after the booster (around 97% CD4, around 91% CD8).

The CDR3 sequence is 11 residues long. Germline CDR1 and CDR2: LGHNT and FRNRAP. With 1 base removed from V and 7 bases from J, the gap between germline ends came to 2 bases. Synthesis of TCR cDNA relied on 5'RACE template switching, which attached a universal primer site and UMIs. TCRdb fed the 5' RACE reads into MiXCR, producing one record per CDR3 protein. The sample has fewer than 450,000 distinct CDR3 sequences, under 5% seen once. This chain joins TRBV12-5 and TRBJ1-5; no clear D gene. The TCR was taken from a man aged 18 to 35 who received the YFV17D yellow fever vaccine. The input for sequencing was PBMCs, taken 5 days after the yellow fever booster vaccination. DNA of the CDR3: TGTGCTAGTGGTTTGGGACAGCCCCAGCATTTT. Protein product: CASGLGQPQHF.